One sample yielded the 14 T cell receptor beta chains listed below, sequenced in a study of T cells in Graves' hyperthyroidism and ophthalmopathy. Amplification of TCR beta CDR3 regions used RNA as the template. Researchers ran a first-round RT-PCR on the TCR CDR3 using the HTBI primer set. One entry per CDR3 protein results from TCRdb running MiXCR on the multiplex PCR reads. Found here are some 600,000 distinct CDR3 sequences, more than 11% of them singletons; the top ten hold about 5.8%. The sample was blood. The receptors derive from a woman under 40 with Graves' hyperthyroidism that later progressed to Graves' ophthalmopathy.

This clonotype was counted many times. The chain carries TRBV12-3 or TRBV12-4 and TRBJ1-2, with 7 bases lining up with TRBD1. J was trimmed by 4 bases and V by 0 bases; bases with no gene match: 5. The CDR3 consists of 15 residues. CDR3 DNA: TGTGCCAGCAGTTTAGCTCGACAGGGATTCTATGGCTACACCTTC. This gives the protein CASSLARQGFYGYTF.

The V gene is TRBV25-1, the J gene TRBJ1-2; unclear D gene. CDR3 size: 15 residues. Looked up from germline, CDR1 is MGHDK and CDR2 is SYGVNS. V was shortened by 4 bases and J by 5 bases, with 17 bases between the two germline ends. CDR3 protein: CASSASHSYGYGYTF. The DNA of the CDR3 is TGTGCCAGCAGTGCTTCACACTCATACGGGTATGGCTACACCTTC.

This clonotype was picked up a small number of times. V usage is TRBV24-1 and J usage is TRBJ2-1; 8 bases are a match to TRBD1. V gave up 3 bases and J gave up 1 base; unmatched junction bases: 4. Germline CDR1 is KGHDR and CDR2 is SFDVKD. This CDR3 comprises 16 residues. The CDR3 spells CATSDRRDRSYNEQFF. The CDR3 bases are TGTGCCACCAGTGATAGAAGGGACAGGTCCTACAATGAGCAGTTCTTC.

Turning to this clonotype: This clone may be a read error of a much larger clone one base away. The gene calls are TRBV24-1 and TRBJ2-1, with D perhaps matching TRBD1 (5 bases). The CDR3 contains 14 residues. Germline loops: CDR1 KGHDR, CDR2 SFDVKD. CDR3 nucleotide sequence: TGTGCCACCAGTGATGGGGCCATCTACGATGAGCAGTTCTTC. Translation gives CATSDGAIYDEQFF.

This clonotype came up many times. The chain combines TRBV6-5 with TRBJ2-7; 8 positions match TRBD1. This CDR3 comprises 14 residues. Per the germline V gene, CDR1 is MNHEY and CDR2 is SVGAGI. With V trimmed by 5 bases and J by 6 bases, 9 bases remained unmatched. CDR3 coding DNA: TGTGCCAGCAGTCCTCCCCTGACAGGGGCCGAGCAGTACTTC. Its translation: CASSPPLTGAEQYF.

In its sample, this clonotype was seen a few times. The chain employs TRBV25-1 and TRBJ1-1; D perhaps matches TRBD1 (5 bases). This CDR3 spans 16 amino acids. CDR1 and CDR2 from the germline V gene are MGHDK and SYGVNS. Trimming stripped 1 base from V and 11 bases from J, with 23 bases between. The CDR3 nucleotides are TGTGCCAGCAGTGAATTCGGTGGGGACCTATATAATGCTGCTTTCTTT. It codes for CASSEFGGDLYNAAFF. Using reference TRBV25-1 and TRBJ1-1 for the parts outside the CDR3, the full variable domain is EADIYQTPRYLVIGTGKKITLECSQTMGHDKMYWYQQDPGMELHLIHYSYGVNSTEKGDLSSESTVSRIRTEHFPLTLESARPSHTSQYLCASSEFGGDLYNAAFFGQGTRLTVV.

This clonotype was observed a few times. This chain connects TRBV7-2 to TRBJ1-2; tentative D call: TRBD1 (6 bases). The germline V and J ends were trimmed by 5 bases and 12 bases, with 28 bases remaining between them. Germline assignment: CDR1 SGHTA and CDR2 FQGNSA. The CDR3 consists of 16 residues. The CDR3 sequence is CASSPGGRQNYPRDTF. CDR3 nucleotides: TGTGCCAGCAGCCCGGGGGGCAGACAGAACTACCCTAGGGACACCTTC.

In the case of this clonotype: Being one base from a much bigger clone, this may be a read error. The rearrangement uses TRBV29-1 and TRBJ1-1, with 7 nucleotides matching TRBD1. The V gene's germline CDR1 is SQVTM and CDR2 ANQGSEA. The V and J ends lost 7 bases and 3 bases, in that order; junction bases with no gene match: 8. This CDR3 contains 13 residues. CDR3 nucleotides: TGCAGCGCCCTTACAGGGGAAGACACTGAAGCTTTCTTT. Translation gives CSALTGEDTEAFF.

This clonotype occurred a few times. V gene TRBV6-1 combines with J gene TRBJ2-1; no reliable D call. The germline V and J ends were trimmed by 1 base and 15 bases, with 13 bases remaining between them. CDR3 size: 12 residues. Germline V CDR1 and CDR2: MNHNS, SASEGT. The chain's CDR3 is CASSEDGLLGFF. The CDR3 DNA reads TGTGCCAGCAGTGAAGATGGCCTGCTTGGGTTCTTC.

The genes are TRBV5-1 and TRBJ2-7; D remains unclear. The germline V gene has CDR1 SGHRS and CDR2 YFSETQ. CDR3 length: 13 amino acids. Trimming took off 3 bases at V and 3 bases at J, with 10 bases between the two ends. The CDR3 spells CASSSDNIYEQYF. CDR3 nucleotide sequence: TGCGCCAGCAGCTCGGATAATATCTACGAGCAGTACTTC.

This clonotype was found a few times. The chain recombines TRBV4-3 with TRBJ1-1; D remains ambiguous. V lost 3 bases and J lost 0, with 17 bases in between. This CDR3 is built from 17 residues. CDR1 and CDR2 (germline): LGHNA, YSLEER. CDR3 DNA: TGCGCCAGCAGCCAGCCGGGAGGGTCGGGCTTGAACACTGAAGCTTTCTTT. Translating gives CASSQPGGSGLNTEAFF.

This clonotype was observed at least ten times. The DNA for the CDR3 is TGTGCCAGCAGCCAGACAGGGGGCTGGGAGACCCAGTACTTC. Amino acids: CASSQTGGWETQYF. The chain recombines TRBV9 with TRBJ2-5; 10 positions match TRBD1. After removal of 4 bases from V and 5 bases from J, the junction contained 5 bases not matched to a gene. CDR1 and CDR2 (germline): SGDLS, YYNGEE. The CDR3 has 14 amino acids.

This clonotype occurred a few times. The rearrangement uses TRBV3-1 and TRBJ2-6, with D possibly matching TRBD1 (5 bases). The germline gives CDR1 LGHDT, CDR2 YNNKEL (reference sequence). V was pared by 4 bases and J by 2 bases, with 12 bases between. The CDR3 sequence is 16 residues long. In nucleotides, the CDR3 is TGTGCCAGCAGCCCCCGAGGCAGGGCTGGGGCCAACGTCCTGACTTTC. Translation: CASSPRGRAGANVLTF.

This clonotype was detected many times. The chain employs TRBV7-2 and TRBJ1-3; 7 bases align to TRBD1. Germline CDR1 and CDR2: SGHTA and FQGNSA. J was trimmed by 2 bases and V by 3 bases; bases with no gene match: 1. The CDR3 length is 14 residues. The CDR3 sequence: CASSFDRAGNTIYF. The CDR3 DNA follows: TGTGCCAGCAGCTTTGACAGGGCTGGAAACACCATATATTTT.